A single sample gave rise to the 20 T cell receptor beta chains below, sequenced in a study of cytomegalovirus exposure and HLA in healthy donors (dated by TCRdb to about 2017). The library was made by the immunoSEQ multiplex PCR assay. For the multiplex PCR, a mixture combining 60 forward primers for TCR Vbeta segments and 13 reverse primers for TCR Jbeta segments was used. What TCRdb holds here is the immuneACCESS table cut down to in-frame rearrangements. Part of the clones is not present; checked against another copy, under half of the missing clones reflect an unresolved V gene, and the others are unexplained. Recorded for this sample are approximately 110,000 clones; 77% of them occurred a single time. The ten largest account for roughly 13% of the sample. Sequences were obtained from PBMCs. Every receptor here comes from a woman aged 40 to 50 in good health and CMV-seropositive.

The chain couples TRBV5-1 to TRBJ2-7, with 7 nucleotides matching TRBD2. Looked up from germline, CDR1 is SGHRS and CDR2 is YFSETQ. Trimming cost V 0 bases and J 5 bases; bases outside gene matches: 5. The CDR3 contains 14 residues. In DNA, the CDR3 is TGCGCCAGCAGCTTGGAAAGGGAGGGGAACGAGCAGTACTTC. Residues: CASSLEREGNEQYF.

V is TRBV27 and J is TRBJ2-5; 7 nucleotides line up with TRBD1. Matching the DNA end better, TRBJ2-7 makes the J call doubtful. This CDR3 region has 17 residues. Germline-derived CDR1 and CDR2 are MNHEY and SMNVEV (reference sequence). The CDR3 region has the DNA TGTGCCAGCAGAGGGGACAGCGATCCTTCTTCTCCCTACGAGCAGTACTTC. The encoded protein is CASRGDSDPSSPYEQYF.

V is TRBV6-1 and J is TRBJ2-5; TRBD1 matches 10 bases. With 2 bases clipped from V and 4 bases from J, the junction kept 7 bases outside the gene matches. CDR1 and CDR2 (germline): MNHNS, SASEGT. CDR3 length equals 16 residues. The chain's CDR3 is CASSEWDRGSRETQYF. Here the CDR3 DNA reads TGTGCCAGCAGTGAATGGGACAGGGGATCGAGAGAGACCCAGTACTTC.

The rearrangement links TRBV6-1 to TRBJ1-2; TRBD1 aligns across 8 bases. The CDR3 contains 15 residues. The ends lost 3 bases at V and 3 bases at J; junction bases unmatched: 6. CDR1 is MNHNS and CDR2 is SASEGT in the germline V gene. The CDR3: CASSDLMTGDYGYTF. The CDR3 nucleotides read TGTGCCAGCAGTGACCTAATGACAGGGGACTATGGCTACACCTTC.

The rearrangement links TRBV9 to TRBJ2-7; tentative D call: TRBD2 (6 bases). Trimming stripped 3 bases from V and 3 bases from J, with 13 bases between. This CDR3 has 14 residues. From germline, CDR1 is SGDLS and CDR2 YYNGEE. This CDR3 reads CASSGREPVYEQYF. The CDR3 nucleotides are TGTGCCAGCAGCGGGAGGGAACCGGTCTACGAGCAGTACTTC. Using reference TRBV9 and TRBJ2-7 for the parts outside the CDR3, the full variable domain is DSGVTQTPKHLITATGQRVTLRCSPRSGDLSVYWYQQSLDQGLQFLIQYYNGEERAKGNILERFSAQQFPDLHSELNLSSLELGDSALYFCASSGREPVYEQYFGPGTRLTVT.

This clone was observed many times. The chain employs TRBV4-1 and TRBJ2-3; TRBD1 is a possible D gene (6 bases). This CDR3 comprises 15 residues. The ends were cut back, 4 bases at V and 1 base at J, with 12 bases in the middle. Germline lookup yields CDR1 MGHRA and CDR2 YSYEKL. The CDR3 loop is CASSLPRQGTDTQYF. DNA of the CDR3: TGCGCCAGCAGCCTCCCCCGACAGGGCACAGATACGCAGTATTTT.

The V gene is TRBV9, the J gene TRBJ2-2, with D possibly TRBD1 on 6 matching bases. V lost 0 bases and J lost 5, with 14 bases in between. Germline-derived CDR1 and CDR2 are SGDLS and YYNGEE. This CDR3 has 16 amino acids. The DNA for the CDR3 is TGTGCCAGCAGCGTAGCAGGGGCCACAGGAACCGGGGAGCTGTTTTTT. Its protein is CASSVAGATGTGELFF. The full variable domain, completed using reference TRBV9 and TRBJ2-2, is DSGVTQTPKHLITATGQRVTLRCSPRSGDLSVYWYQQSLDQGLQFLIQYYNGEERAKGNILERFSAQQFPDLHSELNLSSLELGDSALYFCASSVAGATGTGELFFGEGSRLTVL.

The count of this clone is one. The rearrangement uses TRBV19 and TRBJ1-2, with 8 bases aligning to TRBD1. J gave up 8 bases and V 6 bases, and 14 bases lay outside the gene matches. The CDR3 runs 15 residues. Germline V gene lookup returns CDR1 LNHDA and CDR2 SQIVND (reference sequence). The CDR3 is CASSLDGQGGFGYTF. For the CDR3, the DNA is TGTGCCAGTAGCCTGGATGGACAGGGTGGATTCGGCTACACCTTC. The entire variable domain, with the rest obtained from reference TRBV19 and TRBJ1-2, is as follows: DGGITQSPKYLFRKEGQNVTLSCEQNLNHDAMYWYRQDPGQGLRLIYYSQIVNDFQKGDIAEGYSVSREKKESFPLTVTSAQKNPTAFYLCASSLDGQGGFGYTFGSGTRLTVV.

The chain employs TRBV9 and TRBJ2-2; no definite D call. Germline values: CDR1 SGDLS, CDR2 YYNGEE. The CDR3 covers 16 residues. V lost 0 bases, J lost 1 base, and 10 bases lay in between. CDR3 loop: CASSVGLAQNTGELFF. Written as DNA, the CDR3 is TGTGCCAGCAGCGTAGGCTTAGCACAGAACACCGGGGAGCTGTTTTTT.

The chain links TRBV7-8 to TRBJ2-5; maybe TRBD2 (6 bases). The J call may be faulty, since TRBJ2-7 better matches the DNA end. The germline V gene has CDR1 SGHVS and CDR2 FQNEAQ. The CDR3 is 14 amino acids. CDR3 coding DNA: TGTGCCAGCAGCTTAAGCGGGTCCTCCTACGAGCAGTACTTC. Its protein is CASSLSGSSYEQYF.

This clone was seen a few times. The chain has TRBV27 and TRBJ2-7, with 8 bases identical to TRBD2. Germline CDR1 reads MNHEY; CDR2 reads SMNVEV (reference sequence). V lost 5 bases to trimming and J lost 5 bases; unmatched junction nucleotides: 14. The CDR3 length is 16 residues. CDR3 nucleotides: TGTGCCAGCAGTCCAAATCTAGGACTAGCAGGCCACGAGCAGTACTTC. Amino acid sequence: CASSPNLGLAGHEQYF.

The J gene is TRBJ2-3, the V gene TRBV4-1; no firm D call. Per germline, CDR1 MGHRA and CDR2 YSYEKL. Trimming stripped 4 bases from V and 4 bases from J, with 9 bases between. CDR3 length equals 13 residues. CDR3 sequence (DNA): TGCGCCAGCAGCCCTAGGATGGCAGATACGCAGTATTTT. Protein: CASSPRMADTQYF.

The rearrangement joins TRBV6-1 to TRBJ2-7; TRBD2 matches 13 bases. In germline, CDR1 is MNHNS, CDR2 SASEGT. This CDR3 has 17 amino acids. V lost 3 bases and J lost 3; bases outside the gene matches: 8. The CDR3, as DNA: TGTGCCAGCAGTGAGGGGGTAGGGACTAGCGGGATCTACGAGCAGTACTTC. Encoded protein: CASSEGVGTSGIYEQYF.

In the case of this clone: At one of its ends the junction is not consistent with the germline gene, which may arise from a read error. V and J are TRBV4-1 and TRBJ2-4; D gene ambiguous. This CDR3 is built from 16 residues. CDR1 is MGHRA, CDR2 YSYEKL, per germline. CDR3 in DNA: TGCGCCAGCAGCCTTCAAGCGCAAGCAGCCCAAAACATTCAGTACTTC. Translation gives CASSLQAQAAQNIQYF.

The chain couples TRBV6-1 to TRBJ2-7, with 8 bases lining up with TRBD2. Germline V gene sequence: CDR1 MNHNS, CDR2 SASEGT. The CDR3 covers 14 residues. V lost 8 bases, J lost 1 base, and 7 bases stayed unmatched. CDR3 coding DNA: TGTGCCAGCCCCCCCGGGGGGGGGTCCTACGAGCAGTACTTC. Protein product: CASPPGGGSYEQYF.

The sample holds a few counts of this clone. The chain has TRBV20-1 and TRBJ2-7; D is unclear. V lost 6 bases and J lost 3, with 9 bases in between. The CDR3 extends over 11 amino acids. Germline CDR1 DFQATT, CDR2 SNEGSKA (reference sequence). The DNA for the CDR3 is TGCAGTGCGTTCACAGTCTACGAGCAGTACTTC. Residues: CSAFTVYEQYF.

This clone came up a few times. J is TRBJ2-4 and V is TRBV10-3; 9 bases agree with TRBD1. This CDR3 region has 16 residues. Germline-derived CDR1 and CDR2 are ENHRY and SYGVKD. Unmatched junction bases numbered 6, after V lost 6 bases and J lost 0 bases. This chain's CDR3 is CAISRTGDRAKNIQYF. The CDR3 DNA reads TGTGCCATCAGCAGGACAGGGGATCGAGCCAAAAACATTCAGTACTTC.

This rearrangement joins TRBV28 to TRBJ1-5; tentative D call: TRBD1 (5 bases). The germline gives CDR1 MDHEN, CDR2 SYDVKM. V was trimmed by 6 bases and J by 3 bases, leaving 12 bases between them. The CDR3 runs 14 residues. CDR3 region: CASSKDSTNQPQHF. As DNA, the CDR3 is TGTGCCAGCAGCAAAGACAGTACCAATCAGCCCCAGCATTTT.

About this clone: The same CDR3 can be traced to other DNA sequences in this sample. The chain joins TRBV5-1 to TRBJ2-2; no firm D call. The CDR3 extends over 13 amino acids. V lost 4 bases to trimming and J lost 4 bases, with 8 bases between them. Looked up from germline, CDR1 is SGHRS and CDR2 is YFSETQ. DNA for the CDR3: TGCGCCAGCAGCCTAACCGTCACCGGGGAGCTGTTTTTT. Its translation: CASSLTVTGELFF.

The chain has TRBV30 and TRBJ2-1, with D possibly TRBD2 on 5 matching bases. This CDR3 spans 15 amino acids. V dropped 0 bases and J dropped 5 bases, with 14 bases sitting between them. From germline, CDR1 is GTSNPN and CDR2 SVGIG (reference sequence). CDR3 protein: CAWSVLIAYDNEQFF. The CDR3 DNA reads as TGTGCCTGGAGTGTTTTGATAGCGTACGACAATGAGCAGTTCTTC.